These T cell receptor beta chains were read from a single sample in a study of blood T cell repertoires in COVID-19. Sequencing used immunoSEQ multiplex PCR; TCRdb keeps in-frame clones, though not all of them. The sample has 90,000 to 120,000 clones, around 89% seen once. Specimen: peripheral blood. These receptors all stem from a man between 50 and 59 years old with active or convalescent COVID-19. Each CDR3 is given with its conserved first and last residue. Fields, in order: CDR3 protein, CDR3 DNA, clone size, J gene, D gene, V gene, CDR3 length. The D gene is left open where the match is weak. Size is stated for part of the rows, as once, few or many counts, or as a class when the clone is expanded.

CDR3 protein: CASTPATGSGQQYF
CDR3 DNA: TGTGCCAGCACCCCCGCGACTGGGTCTGGCCAGCAGTACTTC
clone size: once
J gene: TRBJ2-7
D gene: .
V gene: TRBV9
CDR3 length: 14

CDR3 protein: CASSLETGRTDTQYF
CDR3 DNA: TGCGCCAGCAGCTTGGAAACAGGCCGCACAGATACGCAGTATTTT
clone size: .
J gene: TRBJ2-3
D gene: .
V gene: TRBV5-1
CDR3 length: 15

CDR3 protein: CAWSKYREGLGYTF
CDR3 DNA: TGTGCCTGGAGTAAATACAGGGAGGGCCTTGGCTACACCTTC
clone size: .
J gene: TRBJ1-2
D gene: .
V gene: TRBV30
CDR3 length: 14

CDR3 protein: CASSSYGANNEQFF
CDR3 DNA: TGTGCCAGCAGTTCCTACGGAGCCAACAATGAGCAGTTCTTC
clone size: .
J gene: TRBJ2-1
D gene: .
V gene: TRBV27
CDR3 length: 14

CDR3 protein: CASSLSTEAFF
CDR3 DNA: TGTGCCAGCAGCCTGAGCACTGAAGCTTTCTTT
clone size: once
J gene: TRBJ1-1
D gene: .
V gene: TRBV3-1/TRBV3-2
CDR3 length: 11

CDR3 protein: CASSTGRLAGVDEQFF
CDR3 DNA: TGTGCCAGTAGTACCGGGAGACTAGCCGGGGTCGATGAGCAGTTCTTC
clone size: .
J gene: TRBJ2-1
D gene: TRBD2
V gene: TRBV19
CDR3 length: 16

CDR3 protein: CASSVELAGGSETQYF
CDR3 DNA: TGTGCCAGCAGCGTAGAGCTAGCGGGTGGATCAGAGACCCAGTACTTC
clone size: .
J gene: TRBJ2-5
D gene: TRBD2
V gene: TRBV9
CDR3 length: 16

CDR3 protein: CASSPAGQNSNQPQHF
CDR3 DNA: TGTGCCAGCAGCCCAGCGGGCCAAAATAGCAATCAGCCCCAGCATTTT
clone size: .
J gene: TRBJ1-5
D gene: .
V gene: TRBV28
CDR3 length: 16

CDR3 protein: CARTPGGAGGYTF
CDR3 DNA: TGTGCCCGTACCCCAGGGGGAGCTGGGGGCTACACCTTC
clone size: once
J gene: TRBJ1-2
D gene: TRBD1
V gene: TRBV30
CDR3 length: 13

CDR3 protein: CASSLVSTSAHEQYF
CDR3 DNA: TGTGCCAGCAGCTTAGTTTCGACTAGCGCCCACGAGCAGTACTTC
clone size: .
J gene: TRBJ2-7
D gene: TRBD2
V gene: TRBV7-2
CDR3 length: 15

CDR3 protein: CASSRTSGLAGDVETQYF
CDR3 DNA: TGTGCCAGCAGCCGAACCTCGGGACTAGCGGGAGATGTCGAGACCCAGTACTTC
clone size: .
J gene: TRBJ2-5
D gene: TRBD2
V gene: TRBV14
CDR3 length: 18

CDR3 protein: CAWSGNSRQETQYF
CDR3 DNA: TGTGCCTGGAGTGGTAACTCACGCCAAGAGACCCAGTACTTC
clone size: .
J gene: TRBJ2-5
D gene: .
V gene: TRBV30
CDR3 length: 14